This T cell receptor beta chain was obtained from a study of shared clonotypes between healthy human individuals. Germline V gene sequence: CDR1 MDHEN, CDR2 SYDVKM. There are 15 residues in the CDR3. Produced via immunoSEQ multiplex PCR; TCRdb's table is partial and in-frame only. The sample has 2 million to 3 million clones; 90% to 95% are singletons. The sequenced sample was naive CD4+ T cells sorted from blood. Noted subset: CD45RA+ positively selected. The clonotype originates from a man aged 18 to 29 in good health. V gene TRBV28 combines with J gene TRBJ1-6; TRBD1 might be the D (6 bases). The CDR3 sequence: CATLWGADYNSPLHF. CDR3 in DNA: TGTGCTACATTGTGGGGGGCTGATTATAATTCACCCCTCCACTTT.